The clone carrying this T cell receptor beta chain was counted between two and nine times. Antigen specificity is unknown. The data were produced by immunoSEQ multiplex PCR, yet TCRdb's version contains in-frame clones alone and is incomplete. The table includes more than 250,000 clones, 70% to 90% detected once. This specimen belongs to a study of cytomegalovirus exposure and HLA in healthy donors. Study-wide findings and caveats: It was around 160 TCR beta chains that were listed as cytomegalovirus-associated. Confirmation was obtained in vitro that a few CMV-associated chains are specific for CMV antigens.

The donors belonged to the roughly 120-subject validation cohort, separate from the roughly 700-subject first cohort. The source of this sequence is a woman aged 18-30 years in good health and CMV-seronegative. The sequenced sample was PBMCs.

The CDR3 loop reads CASSTGQGGQPQHF. DNA for the CDR3: TGTGCCAGTAGTACCGGACAGGGGGGTCAGCCCCAGCATTTT. The chain employs TRBV19 and TRBJ1-5; 10 nucleotides align to TRBD1. Germline CDR1 reads LNHDA; CDR2 reads SQIVND (reference sequence). V was clipped by 4 bases and J by 6 bases; unmatched bases: 3. CDR3 length: 14 amino acids.